Following are 10 T cell receptor beta chains from one sample sequenced in a study of T cells after yellow fever vaccination. Each CDR3 protein gets one entry after TCRdb re-called the 5' RACE reads with MiXCR. The data show 100,000 to 150,000 distinct CDR3 sequences, around 9.8% seen once. The sample was CD8+ T cells sorted from PBMCs, taken on the day of the yellow fever booster vaccination. The source of these receptors is a man aged 18-30 years who received the YFV17D yellow fever vaccine.

This clonotype was recorded many times. The V call is TRBV29-1, the J call TRBJ2-2; D call uncertain. CDR1 SQVTM and CDR2 ANQGSEA come from the germline V gene. CDR3 length: 14 amino acids. The germline V and J ends were trimmed by 1 base and 5 bases, with 11 bases remaining between them. Here the CDR3 DNA reads TGCAGCGTTGAAGGTGATAGAGTTACCGGGGAGCTGTTTTTT. Protein: CSVEGDRVTGELFF.

The V call is TRBV5-6, the J call TRBJ1-2; D remains ambiguous. The ends were cut back, 0 bases at V and 5 bases at J, with 26 bases in the middle. The CDR3 sequence is 19 residues long. The germline gives CDR1 SGHDT, CDR2 YYEEEE. In DNA form, the CDR3 reads TGTGCCAGCAGCTTGGGGGAAAGCTTTCCGATCGGATCTCCTTATGGCTACACCTTC. This translates into CASSLGESFPIGSPYGYTF.

The V gene is TRBV12-3 or TRBV12-4, the J gene TRBJ2-6; D might be TRBD1 (6 bases). With 5 bases removed from V and 1 base from J, the gap between germline ends came to 21 bases. The CDR3 extends over 19 amino acids. For the CDR3, the DNA is TGTGCCAGCAGTATACGACAGGCGGCCTTGGGTTCTGGGGCCAACGTCCTGACTTTC. This sequence encodes CASSIRQAALGSGANVLTF.

This clonotype was detected ten times or more. J is TRBJ2-3 and V is TRBV12-3 or TRBV12-4, with D maybe TRBD1 (6 bases). The CDR3 spans 13 residues. Trimming cost V 6 bases and J 4 bases, with 11 bases left between them. CDR3 sequence: CASRPTGSDTQYF. DNA of the CDR3: TGTGCCAGCAGACCCACAGGGTCAGATACGCAGTATTTT.

This clonotype was counted only a few times. The chain links TRBV4-3 to TRBJ2-2; the D gene is possibly TRBD2 (6 bases). Per the germline V gene, CDR1 is LGHNA and CDR2 is YSLEER. V shed 0 bases and J shed 7 bases, with 12 bases lying between them. The CDR3 has 15 amino acids. CDR3 nucleotides: TGCGCCAGCAGCCAAGAGGAGGGAGGAGGCGGGGAGCTGTTTTTT. This encodes CASSQEEGGGGELFF.

This clonotype was seen ten or more times. The rearrangement uses TRBV12-5 and TRBJ2-5; TRBD1 or TRBD2 may be the D gene (5 bases each). V was cut by 3 bases and J by 4 bases, with 9 bases left in between. This CDR3 is 13 amino acids long. Germline V gene lookup returns CDR1 LGHNT and CDR2 FRNRAP. CDR3 sequence: CASGFPGTETQYF. For the CDR3, the DNA is TGTGCTAGTGGTTTTCCGGGGACAGAGACCCAGTACTTC.

This clonotype occurred a few times. The chain recombines TRBV29-1 with TRBJ1-2; unclear D gene. The germline V gene encodes CDR1 SQVTM and CDR2 ANQGSEA. The CDR3 runs to 14 residues. The germline V and J ends were trimmed by 2 bases and 4 bases, with 14 bases remaining between them. Here the CDR3 reads CSVESSRSSYGYTF. In DNA, the CDR3 is TGCAGCGTTGAAAGCAGCAGGAGTTCCTATGGCTACACCTTC.

This chain uses TRBV6-2 or TRBV6-3 with TRBJ2-7; D may correspond to TRBD1 or TRBD2 (5 bases each). The germline V gene encodes CDR1 MNHEY and CDR2 SVGEGT. The CDR3 consists of 15 residues. V was clipped by 0 bases and J by 6 bases, with 15 bases between them. CDR3 sequence reads: CASSYSRDLGLEQYF. The CDR3 region has the DNA TGTGCCAGCAGTTACTCACGGGACCTCGGCCTCGAGCAGTACTTC.

This clonotype was seen repeatedly, ten times or more. The rearrangement uses TRBV4-2 and TRBJ2-7; 8 nucleotides agree with TRBD2. V lost 1 base to trimming and J lost 3 bases; unmatched junction nucleotides: 8. This CDR3 comprises 16 residues. Germline CDR1 and CDR2: LGHNA and YNFKEQ. CDR3 in amino acids: CASSQGSGGEYYEQYF. The CDR3 DNA follows: TGTGCCAGCAGCCAAGGCTCCGGGGGGGAGTACTACGAGCAGTACTTC.

In this sample, this clonotype turned up many times. This rearrangement joins TRBV7-6 to TRBJ2-5, with TRBD2 matching over 12 bases. V lost 4 bases, J lost 8 bases, and 14 bases stayed unmatched. The CDR3 has 17 amino acids. CDR1 and CDR2 from the germline V gene are SGHVS and FNYEAQ. The CDR3 region is CASSSNFPWTSGATQYF. In nucleotides, the CDR3 is TGTGCCAGCAGCTCTAATTTCCCCTGGACTAGCGGGGCTACCCAGTACTTC.